These T cell receptor beta chains were read from a single sample in a study of T cells in Graves' hyperthyroidism and ophthalmopathy. From the multiplex PCR reads, TCRdb called clonotypes with MiXCR, one entry per CDR3 protein. This sample has 620,000 or so distinct CDR3 sequences, with 14% found just once. Source material: blood. Receptors originate from a woman aged 45-65 years with Graves' ophthalmopathy. Both conserved end residues are part of each CDR3. The order of the fields is D gene, J gene, clone size, V gene, CDR3 DNA, CDR3 protein. D genes are given only for firm matches. Expanded clones get a size class; other rows say once, few or many, or leave the size out.

>TRBD2|TRBJ2-7|many|TRBV3-1
TGTGCCAGCAGCCAAGAAGGTTGGACTAGCGGGAGAGGCGAGCAGTACTTC
CASSQEGWTSGRGEQYF
>-|TRBJ2-1|-|TRBV6-5
TGTGCCAGCAGTTTCAGAACAGCCGACAATGAGCAGTTCTTC
CASSFRTADNEQFF
>TRBD1|TRBJ1-1|many|TRBV27
TGTGCCAGCAGTCTAGGGACAGGTGAGGCTCGATCTGAAGCTTTCTTT
CASSLGTGEARSEAFF
>TRBD1|TRBJ2-4|few|TRBV10-3
TGTGCCATCAGTCAGGGGGCGGGCATTCAGTACTTC
CAISQGAGIQYF
>TRBD2|TRBJ2-1|few|TRBV27
TGTGCCAGCACCGGGACTAGCAGGACTTTCTCCTACAATGAGCAGTTCTTC
CASTGTSRTFSYNEQFF
>TRBD2|TRBJ2-7|-|TRBV15
TGTGCCACCAGCGCGGGACTAGCGGGAGTTGCCTACGAGCAGTACTTC
CATSAGLAGVAYEQYF
>-|TRBJ2-7|many|TRBV27
TGTGCCAGCAGTTTATCGCTAACAGTCCGCTCCTACGAGCAGTACTTC
CASSLSLTVRSYEQYF
>-|TRBJ2-3|many|TRBV20-1
TGCAGTGCCAGGCTAGGCTGGGATACGCAGTATTTT
CSARLGWDTQYF
>-|TRBJ2-2|-|TRBV18
TGTGCCAGCTCACCACTGGGGGGCCTTTCGAACACCGGGGAGCTGTTTTTT
CASSPLGGLSNTGELFF
>-|TRBJ1-4|few|TRBV5-1
TGCGCCAGTAGGACCGCGTCGGGGTCGGTTGAAAAACTGTTTTTT
CASRTASGSVEKLFF
>TRBD2|TRBJ2-1|many|TRBV7-3
TGTGCCAGCAGCTTAATCGGTAGCGGGATGGGTGAGCAGTTCTTC
CASSLIGSGMGEQFF
>-|TRBJ1-2|-|TRBV6-5
TGTGCCAGCAGTTACCCGGGTGGCTACACCTTC
CASSYPGGYTF
>-|TRBJ2-7|many|TRBV28
TGTGCCAGCAGCCCGACAGGTGGGGGGGCCTACGAGCAGTACTTC
CASSPTGGGAYEQYF
>TRBD2|TRBJ2-5|-|TRBV20-1
TGCAGTGCTAGGGGACTAGGGACCCAGTACTTC
CSARGLGTQYF
>TRBD2|TRBJ2-3|many|TRBV7-2
TGTGCCAGCAGCTTAGCGGCGGGAGGACTAATCACAGATACGCAGTATTTT
CASSLAAGGLITDTQYF
>TRBD2|TRBJ2-2|few|TRBV7-3
TGTGCCAGCGGTACCGGGACTAGCGGGAATGCCGGGGAGCTGTTTTTT
CASGTGTSGNAGELFF
>-|TRBJ2-5|many|TRBV29-1
TGCAGCGTTGTGCAGGAATTACAAGAGACCCAGTACTTC
CSVVQELQETQYF
>-|TRBJ2-5|many|TRBV12-3/TRBV12-4
TGTGCCACCTCCAGGGGCCCTGGTCGCCAGACCCAGTACTTC
CATSRGPGRQTQYF
>-|TRBJ1-2|few|TRBV30
TGTGCCTGGAGTCGGGCCGGGGGCAGGGGCTACACCTTC
CAWSRAGGRGYTF
>TRBD1|TRBJ2-3|-|TRBV19
TGTGCCAGTAGTATTGGACAGGGAAACACAGATACGCAGTATTTT
CASSIGQGNTDTQYF
>-|TRBJ1-6|many|TRBV15
TGTGCCACCAGCAGAGGGGGGGCAGGTAATTCACCCCTCCACTTT
CATSRGGAGNSPLHF
>TRBD1|TRBJ1-6|few|TRBV9
TGTGCCAGCAGCGCCACAGGGGGTCCCTCCTATAATTCACCCCTCCACTTT
CASSATGGPSYNSPLHF
>-|TRBJ1-1|-|TRBV19
TGTGCCAGTACGGCCACAGGGCCGAACACTGAAGCTTTCTTT
CASTATGPNTEAFF
>-|TRBJ1-3|-|TRBV28
TGTGCCAGCAGTCCCCCTGATCCTGGAAACACCATATATTTT
CASSPPDPGNTIYF
>TRBD2|TRBJ2-1|-|TRBV19
TGTGCCAGTAGTATGTTAGGGACTAGCTACTTCAATGAGCAGTTCTTC
CASSMLGTSYFNEQFF
>-|TRBJ1-6|many|TRBV6-6
TGTGCCAGCAGTTACTCGATTTTAGGGGATTCACCCCTCCACTTT
CASSYSILGDSPLHF
>-|TRBJ2-3|few|TRBV10-3
TGTGCCATCAGTGAAGCGAGTGTCAGCACAGATACGCAGTATTTT
CAISEASVSTDTQYF
>TRBD1|TRBJ1-5|many|TRBV28
TGTGCCAGCAGTCCGCACCAGGGGACAGGGGACAATCAGCCCCAGCATTTT
CASSPHQGTGDNQPQHF
>TRBD1|TRBJ2-2|many|TRBV3-1
TGTGCCAGCAGCCGTCGACAGGGTCTTGGCACCGGGGAGCTGTTTTTT
CASSRRQGLGTGELFF
>-|TRBJ2-3|many|TRBV5-1
TGCGCCAGCAGATGGACGGGCCTGGCAGATACGCAGTATTTT
CASRWTGLADTQYF
>TRBD1|TRBJ2-1|-|TRBV29-1
TGCAGCGTTCACAGGGGCCATGAGCAGTTCTTC
CSVHRGHEQFF
>-|TRBJ2-7|many|TRBV4-1
TGCGCCAGCAGCCAAGATTCGGACAGACGTTACGAGCAGTACTTC
CASSQDSDRRYEQYF
>TRBD1|TRBJ2-6|-|TRBV19
TGTGCCAGTAGTATACCGCCGTCAGGACAGGCCCCTGGGGCCAACGTCCTGACTTTC
CASSIPPSGQAPGANVLTF
>TRBD1|TRBJ2-5|many|TRBV28
TGTGCCAGCAGTCTCTACAGGGGATTACAAGAGACCCAGTACTTC
CASSLYRGLQETQYF
>-|TRBJ2-7|-|TRBV6-9
TGTGCCAGCAGTTACTATACAGCTTCCTACGAGCAGTACTTC
CASSYYTASYEQYF
>-|TRBJ1-5|many|TRBV4-3
TGCGCCAGCAGCCAAACTCTCAATCAGCCCCAGCATTTT
CASSQTLNQPQHF
>-|TRBJ1-5|many|TRBV20-1
TGCAGTGCTAGAGGGGCGGGAGGGGATAGCAATCAGCCCCAGCATTTT
CSARGAGGDSNQPQHF
>TRBD2|TRBJ2-5|many|TRBV6-2/TRBV6-3
TGTGCCAGCAGTTATGGAGCGGGAGCAGAGACCCAGTACTTC
CASSYGAGAETQYF
>-|TRBJ1-6|-|TRBV6-5
TGTGCCAGCAGTTACCTTTTTCGGAGGGCTGATTCACCCCTCCACTTT
CASSYLFRRADSPLHF
>-|TRBJ1-1|-|TRBV29-1
TGCAGCGTTGAAGTGGCGGCCGGGATGAACACTGAAGCTTTCTTT
CSVEVAAGMNTEAFF
>-|TRBJ1-1|many|TRBV5-1
TGCGCCAGCAGCAAAAAAGGTCCGAACACTGAAGCTTTCTTT
CASSKKGPNTEAFF
>-|TRBJ2-3|many|TRBV28
TGTGCCAGCAGTTTATGGGGGATCACAGATACGCAGTATTTT
CASSLWGITDTQYF
>-|TRBJ2-2|-|TRBV5-6
TGTGCCAGCAGCTTGGGAACAGGGGAGGTCGGGGAGCTGTTTTTT
CASSLGTGEVGELFF
>TRBD2|TRBJ2-7|many|TRBV9
TGTGCCAGCAGCCCACGCAGCGGGAGAGCCTACGAGCAGTACTTC
CASSPRSGRAYEQYF
>TRBD1|TRBJ2-7|many|TRBV7-6
TGTGCCAGCAGCCCAGAACCGGGACAGGTCTGGGTTGAGCAGTACTTC
CASSPEPGQVWVEQYF
>TRBD2|TRBJ2-1|many|TRBV20-1
TGCAGTGCTAGAGACAGGACTAGCGGGTTTTCCTACAATGAGCAGTTCTTC
CSARDRTSGFSYNEQFF
>TRBD2|TRBJ2-5|many|TRBV28
TGTGCCACCCGGGGGGGGGGGATCCTTGAGACCCAGTACTTC
CATRGGGILETQYF
>TRBD2|TRBJ2-3|-|TRBV9
TGTGCCAGCAGCGTAGCCGTCGAGGGTAGCGGGAGGACCACAGATACGCAGTATTTT
CASSVAVEGSGRTTDTQYF
>TRBD2|TRBJ2-1|many|TRBV5-1
TGCGCCAGCAGCTTGGGGACTAGCGCCTCCTACAATGAGCAGTTCTTC
CASSLGTSASYNEQFF
>-|TRBJ2-3|-|TRBV6-1
TGTGCCAGCAGTAAAGGGACTTACGATACGCAGTATTTT
CASSKGTYDTQYF
>-|TRBJ2-2|-|TRBV7-3
TGTGCCAGCAGCTTAACCCCGGGACCTAACACCGGGGAGCTGTTTTTT
CASSLTPGPNTGELFF
>TRBD1|TRBJ1-1|many|TRBV20-1
TGCAGTGCTAGAGATCGACAGGGGGAGAACACTGAAGCTTTCTTT
CSARDRQGENTEAFF
>-|TRBJ2-3|-|TRBV9
TGTGCCAGCAGCGTAGGGACGGCTAGCACAGATACGCAGTATTTT
CASSVGTASTDTQYF
>TRBD2|TRBJ2-5|many|TRBV20-1
TGCAGTGCTAGTCTAGTTGTCTTGGGCGGGAGCGGCCAAGAGACCCAGTACTTC
CSASLVVLGGSGQETQYF
>TRBD1|TRBJ2-7|many|TRBV7-9
TGTGCCAGCTCACTCGGACAGGGGGCCAGTGAGCAGTACTTC
CASSLGQGASEQYF